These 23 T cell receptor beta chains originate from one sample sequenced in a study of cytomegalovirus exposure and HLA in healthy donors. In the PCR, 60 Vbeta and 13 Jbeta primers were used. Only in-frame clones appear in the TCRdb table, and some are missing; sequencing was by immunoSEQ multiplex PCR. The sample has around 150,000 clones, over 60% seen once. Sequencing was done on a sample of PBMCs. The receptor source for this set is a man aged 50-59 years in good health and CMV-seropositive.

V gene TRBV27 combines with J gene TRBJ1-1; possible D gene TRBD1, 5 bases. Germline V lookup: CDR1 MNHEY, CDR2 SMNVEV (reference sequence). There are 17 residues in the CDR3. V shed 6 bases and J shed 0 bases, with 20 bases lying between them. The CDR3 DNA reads TGTGCCAGCAGCCCACACATCGACAGTCTCATGAACACTGAAGCTTTCTTT. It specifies CASSPHIDSLMNTEAFF.

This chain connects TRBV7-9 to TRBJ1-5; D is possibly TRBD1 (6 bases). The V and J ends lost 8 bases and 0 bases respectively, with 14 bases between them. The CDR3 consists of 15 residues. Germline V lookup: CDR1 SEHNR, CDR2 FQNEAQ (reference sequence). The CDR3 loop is CASATGGFSNQPQHF. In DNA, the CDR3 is TGTGCCAGCGCGACAGGCGGGTTTAGCAATCAGCCCCAGCATTTT.

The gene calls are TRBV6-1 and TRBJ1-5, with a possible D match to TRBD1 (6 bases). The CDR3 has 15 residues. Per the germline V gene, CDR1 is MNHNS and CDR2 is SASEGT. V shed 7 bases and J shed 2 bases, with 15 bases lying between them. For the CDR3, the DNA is TGTGCCAGCATCCTCCAGGGGACGGGCAATCAGCCCCAGCATTTT. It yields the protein CASILQGTGNQPQHF.

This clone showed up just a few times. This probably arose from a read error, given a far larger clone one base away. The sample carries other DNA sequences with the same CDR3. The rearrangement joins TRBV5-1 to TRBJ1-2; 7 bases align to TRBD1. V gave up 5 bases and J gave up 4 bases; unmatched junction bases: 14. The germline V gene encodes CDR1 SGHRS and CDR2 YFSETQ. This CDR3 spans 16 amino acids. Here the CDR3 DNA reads TGCGCCAGCAGTTTCAGGACAGGAATAAACTCCTATGGCTACACCTTC. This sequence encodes CASSFRTGINSYGYTF.

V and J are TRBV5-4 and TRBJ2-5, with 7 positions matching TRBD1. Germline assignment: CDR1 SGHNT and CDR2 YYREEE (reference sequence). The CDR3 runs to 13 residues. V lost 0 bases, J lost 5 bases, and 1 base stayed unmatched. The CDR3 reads CASSLEQGETQYF. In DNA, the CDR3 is TGTGCCAGCAGCTTGGAACAGGGGGAGACCCAGTACTTC.

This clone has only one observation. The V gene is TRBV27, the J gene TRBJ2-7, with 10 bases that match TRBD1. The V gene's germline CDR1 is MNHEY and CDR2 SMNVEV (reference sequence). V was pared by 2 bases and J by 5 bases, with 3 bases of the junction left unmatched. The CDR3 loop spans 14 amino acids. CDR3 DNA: TGTGCCAGCAGTTTAGGGACAGGGGTCCACGAGCAGTACTTC. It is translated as CASSLGTGVHEQYF.

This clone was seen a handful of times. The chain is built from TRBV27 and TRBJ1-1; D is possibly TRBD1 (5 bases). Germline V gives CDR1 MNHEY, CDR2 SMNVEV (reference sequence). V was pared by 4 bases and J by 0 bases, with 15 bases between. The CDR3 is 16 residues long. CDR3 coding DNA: TGTGCCAGCAGTTATCTTGCAGGGATCATGAACACTGAAGCTTTCTTT. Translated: CASSYLAGIMNTEAFF.

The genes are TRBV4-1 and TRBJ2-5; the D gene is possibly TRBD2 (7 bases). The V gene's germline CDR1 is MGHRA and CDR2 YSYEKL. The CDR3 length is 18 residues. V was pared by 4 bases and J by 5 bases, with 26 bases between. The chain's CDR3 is CASSRLGALRGGPETQYF. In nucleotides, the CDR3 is TGCGCCAGCAGCCGCCTGGGTGCTCTGAGGGGGGGCCCGGAGACCCAGTACTTC.

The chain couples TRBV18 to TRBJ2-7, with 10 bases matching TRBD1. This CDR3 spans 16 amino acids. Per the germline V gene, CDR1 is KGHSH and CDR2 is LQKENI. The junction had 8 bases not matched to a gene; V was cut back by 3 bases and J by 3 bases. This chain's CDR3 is CASSPTTGQGNYEQYF. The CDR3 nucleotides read TGTGCCAGCTCACCTACCACGGGACAGGGGAACTACGAGCAGTACTTC.

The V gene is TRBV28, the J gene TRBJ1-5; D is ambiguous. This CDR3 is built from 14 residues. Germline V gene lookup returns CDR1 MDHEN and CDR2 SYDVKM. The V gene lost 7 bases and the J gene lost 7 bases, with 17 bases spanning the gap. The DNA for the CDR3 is TGTGCCAGCACTGCCGGGTCCCTAGTGCAGCCCCAGCATTTT. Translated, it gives CASTAGSLVQPQHF.

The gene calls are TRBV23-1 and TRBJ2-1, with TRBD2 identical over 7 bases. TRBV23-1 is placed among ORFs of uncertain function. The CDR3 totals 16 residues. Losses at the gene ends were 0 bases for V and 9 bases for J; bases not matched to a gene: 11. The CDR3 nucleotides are TGCGCCAGCAGTCAATCGTCCAGCGGGGTTCCCCCTGAGCAGTTCTTC. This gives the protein CASSQSSSGVPPEQFF.

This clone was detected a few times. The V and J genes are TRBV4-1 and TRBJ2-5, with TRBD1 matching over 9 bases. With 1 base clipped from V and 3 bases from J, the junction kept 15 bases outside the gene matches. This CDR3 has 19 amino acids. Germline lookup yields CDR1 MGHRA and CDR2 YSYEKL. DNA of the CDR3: TGCGCCAGCAGCCAAGGGACCACCCCCGGGACAGGGACTAAAGAGACCCAGTACTTC. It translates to CASSQGTTPGTGTKETQYF.

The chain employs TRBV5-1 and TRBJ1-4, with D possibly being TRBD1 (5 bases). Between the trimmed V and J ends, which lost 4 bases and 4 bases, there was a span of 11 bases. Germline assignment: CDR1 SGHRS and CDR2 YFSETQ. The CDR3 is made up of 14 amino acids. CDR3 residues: CASSLDSRNEKLFF. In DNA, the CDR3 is TGCGCCAGCAGCCTAGACAGCCGTAATGAAAAACTGTTTTTT. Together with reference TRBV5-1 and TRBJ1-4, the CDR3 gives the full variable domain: KAGVTQTPRYLIKTRGQQVTLSCSPISGHRSVSWYQQTPGQGLQFLFEYFSETQRNKGNFPGRFSGRQFSNSRSEMNVSTLELGDSALYLCASSLDSRNEKLFFGSGTQLSVL.

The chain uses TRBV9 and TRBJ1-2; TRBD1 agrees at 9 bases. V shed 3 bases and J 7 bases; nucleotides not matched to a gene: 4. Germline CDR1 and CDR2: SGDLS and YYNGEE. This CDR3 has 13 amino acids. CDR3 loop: CASSEGQGSGYTF. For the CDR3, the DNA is TGTGCCAGCAGCGAGGGACAGGGATCTGGCTACACCTTC.

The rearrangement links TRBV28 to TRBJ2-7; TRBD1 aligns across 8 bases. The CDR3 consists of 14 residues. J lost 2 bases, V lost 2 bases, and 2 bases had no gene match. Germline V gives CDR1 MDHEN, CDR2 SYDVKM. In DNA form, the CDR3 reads TGTGCCAGCAGTTTACGGGACAGGCCCTACGAGCAGTACTTC. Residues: CASSLRDRPYEQYF.

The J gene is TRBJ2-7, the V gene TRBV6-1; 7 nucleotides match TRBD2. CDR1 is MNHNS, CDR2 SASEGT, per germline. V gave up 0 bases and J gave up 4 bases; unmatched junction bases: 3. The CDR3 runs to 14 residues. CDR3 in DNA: TGTGCCAGCAGTGAAGCAGCGGGGAGTTACGAGCAGTACGTC. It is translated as CASSEAAGSYEQYV.

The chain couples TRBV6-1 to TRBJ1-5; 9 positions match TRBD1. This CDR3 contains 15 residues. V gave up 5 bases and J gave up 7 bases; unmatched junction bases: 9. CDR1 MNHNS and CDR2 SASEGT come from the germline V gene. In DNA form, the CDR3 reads TGTGCCAGCAGTCCCGGGACAGGGTGGAGGCAGCCCCAGCATTTT. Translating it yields CASSPGTGWRQPQHF.

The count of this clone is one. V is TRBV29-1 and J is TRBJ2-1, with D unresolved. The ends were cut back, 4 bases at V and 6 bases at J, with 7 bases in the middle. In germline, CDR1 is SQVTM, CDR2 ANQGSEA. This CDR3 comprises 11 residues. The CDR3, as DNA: TGCAGCGTTGTTGCGATCAATGAGCAGTTCTTC. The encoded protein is CSVVAINEQFF.

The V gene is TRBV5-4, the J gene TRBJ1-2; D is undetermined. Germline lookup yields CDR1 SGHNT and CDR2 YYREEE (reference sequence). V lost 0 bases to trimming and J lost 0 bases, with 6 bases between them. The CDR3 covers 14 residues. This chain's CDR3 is CASSLDSTNYGYTF. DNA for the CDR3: TGTGCCAGCAGCTTGGACAGCACTAACTATGGCTACACCTTC.

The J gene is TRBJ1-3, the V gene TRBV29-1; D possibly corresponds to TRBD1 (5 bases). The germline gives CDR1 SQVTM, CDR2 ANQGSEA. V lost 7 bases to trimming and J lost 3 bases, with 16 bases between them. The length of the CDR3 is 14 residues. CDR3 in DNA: TGCAGCGCTTGGGGGGGACGCAATGGAAACACCATATATTTT. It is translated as CSAWGGRNGNTIYF.

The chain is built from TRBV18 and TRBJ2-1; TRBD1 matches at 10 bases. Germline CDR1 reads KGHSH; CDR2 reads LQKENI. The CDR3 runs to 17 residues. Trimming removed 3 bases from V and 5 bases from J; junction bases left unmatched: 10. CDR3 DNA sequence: TGTGCCAGCTCACCCCCGGGCAGACAGGGGGCAAACAATGAGCAGTTCTTC. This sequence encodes CASSPPGRQGANNEQFF.

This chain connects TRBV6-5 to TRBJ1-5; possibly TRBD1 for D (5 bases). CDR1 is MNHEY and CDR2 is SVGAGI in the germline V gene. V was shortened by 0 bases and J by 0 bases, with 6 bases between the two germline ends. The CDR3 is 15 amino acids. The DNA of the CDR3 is TGTGCCAGCAGTTACTCCAGGGTTAGCAATCAGCCCCAGCATTTT. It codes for CASSYSRVSNQPQHF.

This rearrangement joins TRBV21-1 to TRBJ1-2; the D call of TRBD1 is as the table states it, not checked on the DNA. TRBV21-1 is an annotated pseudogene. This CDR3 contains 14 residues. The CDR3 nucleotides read TGTGCCAGCAGCAAATTTAAGGGGGCGAATGGCTACACCTTC. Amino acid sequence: CASSKFKGANGYTF.